The text below deals with one T cell receptor beta chain. Its antigen is undetermined. The sample comes from a study of CD8 T cell repertoires and HIV-1 epitope variants. In the study overall: Controls were a CMV, EBV and flu peptide pool, Ebola AY9 negative control, and no-peptide well. An uncultured baseline aliquot held 1M T cells.

The V end was cut by 5 bases, the J end by 8 bases, with 14 bases between. The CDR3 runs to 13 residues. Germline V gene data show CDR1 as SGHNT and CDR2 as YYREEE (reference sequence). Assay used: immunoSEQ multiplex PCR; TCRdb lists only in-frame clones, some missing. Among around 5,900 clones listed, about 70% were seen once. This clonotype originated in a male donor with HIV. Sequencing was done on a sample of cultured CD8+ T cells derived from PBMCs. The chain recombines TRBV5-4 with TRBJ2-1, with D possibly being TRBD1 or TRBD2 (5 bases each). DNA for the CDR3: TGTGCCAGCAGTTTCCTCAGAGGGGATGAGCAGTTCTTC. Its protein product is CASSFLRGDEQFF. Drawing the rest from reference TRBV5-4 and TRBJ2-1, the complete variable domain is ETGVTQSPTHLIKTRGQQVTLRCSSQSGHNTVSWYQQALGQGPQFIFQYYREEENGRGNFPPRFSGLQFPNYSSELNVNALELDDSALYLCASSFLRGDEQFFGPGTRLTVL.